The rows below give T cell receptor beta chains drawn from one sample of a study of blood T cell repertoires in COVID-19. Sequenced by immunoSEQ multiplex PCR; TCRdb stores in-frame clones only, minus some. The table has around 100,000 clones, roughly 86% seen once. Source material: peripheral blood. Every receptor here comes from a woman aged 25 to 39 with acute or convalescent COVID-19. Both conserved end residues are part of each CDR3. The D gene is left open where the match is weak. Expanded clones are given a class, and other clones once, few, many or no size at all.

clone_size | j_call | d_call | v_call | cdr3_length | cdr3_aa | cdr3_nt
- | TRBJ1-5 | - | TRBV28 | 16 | CASSLFAQASNQPQHF | TGTGCCAGCAGTTTATTCGCACAGGCAAGCAATCAGCCCCAGCATTTT
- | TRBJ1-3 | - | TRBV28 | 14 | CASSLQGIGNTIYF | TGTGCCAGCAGCCTTCAGGGGATAGGAAACACCATATATTTT
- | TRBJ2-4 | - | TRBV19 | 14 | CASSMGGPADIQYF | TGTGCCAGTAGTATGGGGGGGCCGGCGGACATTCAGTACTTC
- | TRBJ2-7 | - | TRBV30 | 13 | CAWSVAGDYEQYF | TGTGCCTGGAGTGTGGCAGGGGACTACGAGCAGTACTTC
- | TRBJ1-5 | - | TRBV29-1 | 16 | CSGEGLPGGGNQPQHF | TGCAGCGGCGAGGGTTTACCTGGTGGAGGCAATCAGCCCCAGCATTTT
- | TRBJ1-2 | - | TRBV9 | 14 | CASSEVGTPEGYTF | TGTGCCAGCAGCGAGGTTGGGACTCCCGAGGGCTACACCTTC
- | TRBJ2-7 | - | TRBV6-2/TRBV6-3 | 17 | CASSYSLGGQGPYEQYF | TGTGCCAGCAGTTACTCCTTGGGGGGGCAGGGGCCCTACGAGCAGTACTTC
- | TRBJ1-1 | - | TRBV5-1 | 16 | CASSPRQTSMNTEAFF | TGCGCCAGCAGCCCTCGACAGACTTCCATGAACACTGAAGCTTTCTTT
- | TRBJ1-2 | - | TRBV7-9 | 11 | CASSLGTNYTF | TGTGCCAGCAGCTTAGGGACAAACTACACCTTC
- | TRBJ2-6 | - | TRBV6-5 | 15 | CASTSNSAGANVLTF | TGTGCCAGCACCTCGAACAGTGCTGGGGCCAACGTCCTGACTTTC
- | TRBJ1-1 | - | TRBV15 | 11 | CATRGGAEAFF | TGTGCCACCAGGGGGGGGGCTGAAGCTTTCTTT
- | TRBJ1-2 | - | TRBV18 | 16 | CASSPKREVDHYGYTF | TGTGCCAGCTCACCCAAACGCGAAGTCGATCACTATGGCTACACCTTC
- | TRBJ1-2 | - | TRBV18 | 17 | CASSPPRPGLSNYGYTF | TGTGCCAGCTCACCACCGAGACCAGGCCTTTCTAACTATGGCTACACCTTC
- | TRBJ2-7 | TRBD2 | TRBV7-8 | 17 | CASRIGTAGAFSYEQYF | TGTGCCAGCAGGATTGGAACAGCGGGGGCCTTCTCCTACGAGCAGTACTTC
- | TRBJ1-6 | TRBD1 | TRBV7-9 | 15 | CASSLTGTGDSPLHF | TGTGCCAGCAGCTTAACCGGGACAGGGGATTCACCCCTCCACTTT
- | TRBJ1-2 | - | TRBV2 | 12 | CASSAIEYGYTF | TGTGCCAGCAGTGCCATAGAATACGGCTACACCTTC
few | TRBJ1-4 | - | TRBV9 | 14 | CASSVAPLDEKLFF | TGTGCCAGCAGCGTAGCCCCACTGGATGAAAAACTGTTTTTT
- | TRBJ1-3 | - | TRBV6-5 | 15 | CASRTTGNSGNTIYF | TGTGCCAGCAGAACGACGGGAAACTCTGGAAACACCATATATTTT
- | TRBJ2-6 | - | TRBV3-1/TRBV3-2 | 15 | CASSQTGSGANVLTF | TGTGCCAGCAGCCAAACAGGGTCTGGGGCCAACGTCCTGACTTTC
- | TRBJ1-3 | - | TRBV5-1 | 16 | CASSLLPGDSGNTIYF | TGCGCCAGCAGCCTTCTCCCAGGGGACTCTGGAAACACCATATATTTT
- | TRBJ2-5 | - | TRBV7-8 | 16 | CASSLGPGIGQETQYF | TGTGCCAGCAGCTTAGGCCCGGGAATAGGGCAAGAGACCCAGTACTTC
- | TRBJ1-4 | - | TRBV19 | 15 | CASSMMGRPNEKLFF | TGTGCCAGTAGTATGATGGGCAGGCCGAATGAAAAACTGTTTTTT
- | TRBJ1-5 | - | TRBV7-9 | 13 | CASSTEGGQPQHF | TGTGCCAGCAGCACAGAAGGGGGTCAGCCCCAGCATTTT
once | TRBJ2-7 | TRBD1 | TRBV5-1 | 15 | CASSLNSGTAYEQYF | TGCGCCAGCAGCTTAAACTCCGGGACAGCCTACGAGCAGTACTTC
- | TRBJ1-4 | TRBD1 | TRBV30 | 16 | CAWSAGRGTTNEKLFF | TGTGCCTGGAGTGCGGGCAGGGGGACAACTAATGAAAAACTGTTTTTT
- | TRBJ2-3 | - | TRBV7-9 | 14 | CASSLVPNTDTQYF | TGTGCCAGCAGCTTAGTTCCCAACACAGATACGCAGTATTTT
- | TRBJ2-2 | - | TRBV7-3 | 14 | CASSLLDITGELFF | TGTGCCAGCAGCCTGTTAGACATTACCGGGGAGCTGTTTTTT
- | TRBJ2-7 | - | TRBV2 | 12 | CASSDVDYEQYF | TGTGCCAGCAGTGACGTAGACTACGAGCAGTACTTC
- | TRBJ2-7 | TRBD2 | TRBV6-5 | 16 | CASSYWGVAGSPEQYF | TGTGCCAGCAGTTACTGGGGGGTAGCGGGGAGCCCCGAGCAGTACTTC
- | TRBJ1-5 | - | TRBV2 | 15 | CASSESQGIGQPQHF | TGTGCCAGCAGTGAATCACAGGGTATCGGTCAGCCCCAGCATTTT
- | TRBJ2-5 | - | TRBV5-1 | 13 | CASSEAGEETQYF | TGCGCCAGCAGCGAGGCTGGAGAGGAGACCCAGTACTTC
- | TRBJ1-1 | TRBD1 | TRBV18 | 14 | CASSPGTGRTEAFF | TGTGCCAGCTCACCTGGGACAGGGCGGACTGAAGCTTTCTTT
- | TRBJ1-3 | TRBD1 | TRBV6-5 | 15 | CASSSLTGAGNTIYF | TGTGCCAGCAGTTCTTTAACAGGGGCTGGAAACACCATATATTTT
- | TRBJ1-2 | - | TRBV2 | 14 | CASSLAGSNYGYTF | TGTGCCAGCAGTTTGGCAGGGTCAAACTATGGCTACACCTTC
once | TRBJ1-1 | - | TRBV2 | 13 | CASSVESDTEAFF | TGTGCCAGCAGTGTAGAGTCGGACACTGAAGCTTTCTTT
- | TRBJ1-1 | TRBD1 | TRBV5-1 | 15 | CASSFRDRGTTEAFF | TGCGCCAGCAGCTTTAGGGACAGGGGTACCACTGAAGCTTTCTTT
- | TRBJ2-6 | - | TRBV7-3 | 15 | CASSLGGSGANVLTF | TGTGCCAGCAGCTTAGGAGGCTCTGGGGCCAACGTCCTGACTTTC
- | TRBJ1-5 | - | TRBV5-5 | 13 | CASSPDRNQPQHF | TGTGCCAGCAGCCCCGACAGAAATCAGCCCCAGCATTTT
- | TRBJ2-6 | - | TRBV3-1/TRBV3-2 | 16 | CASSSDTDPWANVLTF | TGTGCCAGCAGCTCAGATACAGACCCCTGGGCCAACGTCCTGACTTTC
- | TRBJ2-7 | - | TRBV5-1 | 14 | CASSALQGRNEQYF | TGCGCCAGCAGCGCACTACAGGGGAGGAACGAGCAGTACTTC
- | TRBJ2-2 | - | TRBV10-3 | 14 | CAITDTANTGELFF | TGTGCCATCACCGACACAGCGAACACCGGGGAGCTGTTTTTT
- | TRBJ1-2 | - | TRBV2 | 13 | CASSEGPVYGYTF | TGTGCCAGCAGTGAAGGCCCAGTCTATGGCTACACCTTC